The 32 T cell receptor beta chains in this list originate from one sample, sequenced in a study of regulatory T cells in long-lasting Graves disease (dated by TCRdb to 2020 to 2023). The time point label corresponds to: newly diagnosed GD, antithyroid drugs for less than 3 months. For both TCR sequencing and RNA sequencing, RNA was extracted from PBMCs using TRIzol. The library relied on multiplex PCR. For sequencing, an Illumina HiSeq 4000 was employed. To build TCR beta libraries, CDR3 regions were amplified by Arm-PCR using iRepertoire HTBI primers. Through fastp at Q25 and MiXCR, TCRdb rebuilt clones from the public reads, retaining in-frame beta chains. Rows are unified per CDR3 protein, each entry keeping the most common DNA and genes. This sample holds around 250,000 distinct CDR3 sequences; 15% to 20% were observed only once. In total, the top ten clones hold 13% to 15% of the sample. These data also formed part of another study, on T cells in Graves' hyperthyroidism and ophthalmopathy.

The sample in question was peripheral blood mononuclear cells (PBMCs), obtained at new diagnosis, from a patient treated with antithyroid drugs. These receptors all come from a woman in her 30s with Graves disease. Donor details come from another sample of the same person, matched by shared clones.

This clonotype was seen many times. The chain has TRBV12-3 or TRBV12-4 and TRBJ1-2, with D possibly TRBD1 on 5 matching bases. V was pared by 2 bases and J by 8 bases, with 18 bases between. The length of the CDR3 is 15 residues. CDR3 nucleotide sequence: TGTGCCAGCAGTTTAAGGAGGGACTCAAGACTAGGCTACACCTTC. Translating gives CASSLRRDSRLGYTF.

Concerning this clonotype: Just one base apart from a much larger clone, this may be a read error. The chain couples TRBV6-2 or TRBV6-3 to TRBJ2-3; D is perhaps TRBD1 or TRBD2 (5 bases each). The CDR3 totals 15 residues. CDR1 MNHEY and CDR2 SVGEGT come from the germline V gene. Written as DNA, the CDR3 is TGTGCCAGCAGTTACCCGGGACGGCTGACAGATACGCGGTATTTT. Protein sequence: CASSYPGRLTDTRYF.

This clonotype has ten or more counts. This chain connects TRBV20-1 to TRBJ2-2, with 13 bases fitting TRBD2. Germline CDR1 DFQATT, CDR2 SNEGSKA (reference sequence). The CDR3 consists of 13 residues. The CDR3 loop reads CTTSGGASGELFF. The CDR3 coding sequence is TGCACCACTAGCGGGGGGGCGTCCGGGGAGCTGTTTTTT.

The sample holds many counts of this clonotype. The V gene is TRBV12-3 or TRBV12-4, the J gene TRBJ1-1; TRBD1 matches 7 bases. V dropped 7 bases and J dropped 7; count of bases not matched to a gene: 15. This CDR3 contains 15 residues. CDR3 residues: CASILGGGQSREAFF. Here the CDR3 DNA reads TGTGCCAGCATTCTTGGGGGGGGACAGTCGCGTGAAGCTTTCTTT.

In this sample, this clonotype turned up a few times. The chain couples TRBV4-1 to TRBJ2-2, with 9 bases lining up with TRBD2. The CDR3 loop spans 16 amino acids. Germline V gene data show CDR1 as MGHRA and CDR2 as YSYEKL. After removal of 4 bases from V and 4 bases from J, the junction contained 7 bases not matched to a gene. CDR3 residues: CASSPLAGVTTGELFF. DNA for the CDR3: TGCGCCAGCAGCCCGTTAGCGGGGGTTACCACCGGGGAGCTGTTTTTT.

This clonotype has ten or more counts. This chain uses TRBV27 with TRBJ1-1; D unresolved. In germline, CDR1 is MNHEY, CDR2 SMNVEV (reference sequence). The CDR3 runs 11 residues. V lost 3 bases, J lost 11 bases, and 10 bases lay in between. CDR3 in amino acids: CASSFIRRAFF. The CDR3 nucleotides read TGTGCCAGCAGTTTTATTCGACGGGCTTTCTTT.

The chain combines TRBV20-1 with TRBJ2-3, with D maybe TRBD2 (6 bases). CDR1 DFQATT and CDR2 SNEGSKA come from the germline V gene (reference sequence). This CDR3 is built from 13 residues. V lost 5 bases, J lost 1 base, and 10 bases lay in between. The CDR3 sequence: CSAPQRGTDTQYF. The CDR3 coding sequence is TGCAGTGCTCCTCAGCGGGGCACAGATACGCAGTATTTT.

Worth noting for this clonotype: Given a far larger clone just one base away, this is likely a sequencing read error. V gene TRBV7-9 combines with J gene TRBJ2-1, with 8 bases matching TRBD2. The CDR3 extends over 16 amino acids. Trimming took 1 base from V and 11 from J; bases not matched to a gene: 13. Germline V lookup: CDR1 SEHNR, CDR2 FQNEAQ (reference sequence). The CDR3 region has the DNA TGTGCCAGCAGCTTAGATGAAATAGCGGGGAAGTATAAGCAGTTCTTC. It specifies CASSLDEIAGKYKQFF.

The rearrangement links TRBV12-3 or TRBV12-4 to TRBJ1-1; 9 nucleotides agree with TRBD1. V was clipped by 1 base and J by 7 bases; unmatched bases: 4. There are 14 residues in the CDR3. The CDR3 region is CASSLGGQGREAFF. CDR3 DNA: TGTGCCAGCAGTTTAGGGGGACAGGGACGTGAAGCTTTCTTT.

Ten or more counts support this clonotype. V and J are TRBV20-1 and TRBJ1-1; TRBD1 agrees at 8 bases. Trimming at V came to 6 bases and at J to 3 bases, leaving 6 bases not matched to a gene. This CDR3 region has 13 residues. Germline lookup yields CDR1 DFQATT and CDR2 SNEGSKA (reference sequence). The CDR3 here is CSAPGTGDTEAFF. CDR3 DNA sequence: TGCAGTGCCCCCGGGACAGGAGACACTGAAGCTTTCTTT.

The J gene is TRBJ2-3, the V gene TRBV29-1; TRBD2 matches at 8 bases. J lost 2 bases, V lost 4 bases, and 8 bases had no gene match. This CDR3 contains 15 residues. CDR1 and CDR2 (germline): SQVTM, ANQGSEA. The CDR3 DNA follows: TGCAGCGTTGTCGGGGGGGCCCCCCCCACAGATACGCAGTATTTT. Translated, it gives CSVVGGAPPTDTQYF.

This chain connects TRBV19 to TRBJ1-1; D uncertain. Germline values: CDR1 LNHDA, CDR2 SQIVND (reference sequence). CDR3 length: 13 residues. The V end was cut by 1 base, the J end by 8 bases, with 11 bases between. The CDR3 is CASSIVSGKEAFF. CDR3 sequence (DNA): TGTGCCAGTAGTATAGTAAGCGGGAAAGAAGCTTTCTTT. The variable domain in full, completed from reference TRBV19 and TRBJ1-1, reads DGGITQSPKYLFRKEGQNVTLSCEQNLNHDAMYWYRQDPGQGLRLIYYSQIVNDFQKGDIAEGYSVSREKKESFPLTVTSAQKNPTAFYLCASSIVSGKEAFFGQGTRLTVV.

This clonotype was observed a few times. This sequence joins TRBV6-1 and TRBJ2-3, with TRBD1 as a possible D gene (6 bases). CDR3 size: 14 residues. The V end lost 6 bases, the J end lost 4 bases, and 14 bases lay between the germline ends. CDR1 is MNHNS, CDR2 SASEGT, per germline. CDR3 protein: CASSASGAADTQYF. CDR3 bases: TGTGCCAGCAGCGCGTCAGGGGCGGCAGATACGCAGTATTTT.

This clonotype was counted ten times or more. The chain combines TRBV7-9 with TRBJ2-6; the match to TRBD2 covers 7 bases. Germline V gives CDR1 SEHNR, CDR2 FQNEAQ (reference sequence). CDR3 length: 19 residues. The V segment lost 5 bases and the J segment 2 bases; nucleotides outside the gene matches: 15. CDR3 region: CASSHPRGDRVAGANVLTF. Here the CDR3 DNA reads TGTGCCAGCAGCCACCCCCGGGGGGATAGGGTTGCTGGGGCCAACGTCCTGACTTTC. The full variable domain, in which reference TRBV7-9 and TRBJ2-6 provide the parts outside the CDR3, is DTGVSQNPRHKITKRGQNVTFRCDPISEHNRLYWYRQTLGQGPEFLTYFQNEAQLEKSRLLSDRFSAERPKGSFSTLEIQRTEQGDSAMYLCASSHPRGDRVAGANVLTFGAGSRLTVL.

In the case of this clonotype: A far larger clone is a single base away, which makes a read error likely. J is TRBJ2-7 and V is TRBV7-2, with D possibly called TRBD1 or TRBD2 (6 bases each). The CDR3 totals 13 residues. The ends were cut back, 3 bases at V and 7 bases at J, with 13 bases in the middle. Germline CDR1 reads SGHTA; CDR2 reads FQGNSA. The CDR3 bases are TGTGCCAGCAGCTTGGTTGGGGGGCGTGAGCAGTACTTC. Translating gives CASSLVGGREQYF.

This clonotype has only a few counts. The V gene is TRBV20-1, the J gene TRBJ2-3; no firm D call. CDR3 size: 15 residues. Trimming shortened V by 0 bases and J by 0 bases, and 10 bases separated the two germline ends. CDR1 and CDR2 from the germline V gene are DFQATT and SNEGSKA (reference sequence). The CDR3 region has the DNA TGCAGTGCTAGAGATTATGCCGCTAGCACAGATACGCAGTATTTT. It translates to CSARDYAASTDTQYF.

This clonotype was detected ten times or more. The rearrangement links TRBV3-1 to TRBJ2-3; no reliable D call. Germline CDR1 LGHDT, CDR2 YNNKEL (reference sequence). The CDR3 spans 12 residues. Trimming took 1 base from V and 5 from J, leaving 4 bases between them. CDR3 coding DNA: TGTGCCAGCAGCCAAGTACAAGATACGCAGTATTTT. Protein sequence: CASSQVQDTQYF.

The rearrangement links TRBV20-1 to TRBJ1-1; D is unclear. V lost 2 bases and J lost 6, with 7 bases in between. Germline CDR1 DFQATT, CDR2 SNEGSKA (reference sequence). The CDR3 spans 11 residues. This CDR3 reads CSARSRPEAFF. In DNA, the CDR3 is TGCAGTGCTAGATCTAGGCCTGAAGCTTTCTTT.

V is TRBV5-8 and J is TRBJ2-7, with 7 positions matching TRBD1. Germline lookup yields CDR1 SGHTS and CDR2 YDEGEE. Trimming took 4 bases from V and 9 from J; bases not matched to a gene: 13. The CDR3 consists of 14 residues. Here the CDR3 DNA reads TGTGCCAGCAGCCGTGAGGGGACAGCTCTTGGGCAGTACTTC. It yields the protein CASSREGTALGQYF.

This clonotype came up many times. V is TRBV3-1 and J is TRBJ2-1; the D is unclear. This CDR3 spans 11 amino acids. V was cut by 4 bases and J by 4 bases, with 2 bases left in between. Germline CDR1 and CDR2: LGHDT and YNNKEL (reference sequence). The CDR3, as DNA: TGTGCCAGCAGCCGATACAATGAGCAGTTCTTC. It is translated as CASSRYNEQFF.

This clonotype has only a few counts. J is TRBJ2-1 and V is TRBV6-1; perhaps TRBD1 as D (5 bases). The CDR3 is made up of 11 amino acids. Per the germline V gene, CDR1 is MNHNS and CDR2 is SASEGT. The V end lost 7 bases, the J end lost 10 bases, and 11 bases lay between the germline ends. The CDR3 region has the DNA TGTGCCAGCACAAGGGGCAGAGAGCAGTTCTTC. Its protein product is CASTRGREQFF.

In this sample, this clonotype turned up many times. J is TRBJ2-7 and V is TRBV4-1; TRBD2 is a possible D gene (6 bases). The CDR3 loop spans 15 amino acids. Germline V gene sequence: CDR1 MGHRA, CDR2 YSYEKL. Trimming cost V 1 base and J 2 bases, with 12 bases left between them. The CDR3 protein is CASSQAAGGTYEQYF. CDR3 sequence (DNA): TGCGCCAGCAGCCAAGCTGCTGGGGGGACCTACGAGCAGTACTTC.

This clonotype was seen at least ten times. The rearrangement uses TRBV4-1 and TRBJ1-2; D is unclear. There are 15 residues in the CDR3. The germline V gene encodes CDR1 MGHRA and CDR2 YSYEKL. V gave up 1 base and J gave up 1 base, with 10 bases separating them. The DNA for the CDR3 is TGCGCCAGCAGCCAAGTTACCGACGGTAACTATGGCTACACCTTC. It yields the protein CASSQVTDGNYGYTF.

A remark on this clonotype: A clone one base away is much larger, so this may be a read error. This rearrangement joins TRBV7-2 to TRBJ1-2, with a tentative D call TRBD1 (6 bases). The germline V gene encodes CDR1 SGHTA and CDR2 FQGNSA. Trimming took 5 bases from V and 6 from J, leaving 13 bases between them. This CDR3 has 13 residues. The CDR3 loop is CASSLTGRDGYTF. CDR3 sequence (DNA): TGTGCCAGCAGCCTTACAGGGAGGGATGGCTACACCTTC.

This clonotype was recorded a few times. The CDR3 here is CASSIGATEAFF. CDR3 DNA: TGTGCCAGTAGTATTGGGGCGACTGAAGCTTTCTTT. V is TRBV19 and J is TRBJ1-1; tentative D call: TRBD1 (5 bases). V was trimmed by 3 bases and J by 5 bases, leaving 7 bases between them. This CDR3 has 12 residues. CDR1 LNHDA and CDR2 SQIVND come from the germline V gene (reference sequence).

V is TRBV4-2 and J is TRBJ2-1, with TRBD2 identical over 13 bases. The CDR3 consists of 15 residues. CDR1 and CDR2 (germline): LGHNA, YNFKEQ. J lost 8 bases, V lost 2 bases, and 3 bases had no gene match. The chain's CDR3 is CASSQLLAGGYEQFF. CDR3 nucleotides: TGTGCCAGCAGCCAACTACTAGCGGGGGGGTATGAGCAGTTCTTC.

This clonotype was counted ten times or more. The chain carries TRBV6-5 and TRBJ1-1; possibly TRBD1 for D (6 bases). The V end was cut by 8 bases, the J end by 4 bases, with 14 bases between. Per the germline V gene, CDR1 is MNHEY and CDR2 is SVGAGI. The CDR3 runs 13 residues. The CDR3 nucleotides read TGTGCCAGCTCTTATGAAGGGGGCACTGAAGCTTTCTTT. It encodes CASSYEGGTEAFF.

CDR3 amino acids: CASSSPNYLGGYNEQFF. The CDR3 region has the DNA TGCGCCAGCAGCTCCCCGAACTATCTCGGGGGTTACAATGAGCAGTTCTTC. The rearrangement joins TRBV5-1 to TRBJ2-1, with D possibly TRBD2 on 6 matching bases. Per the germline V gene, CDR1 is SGHRS and CDR2 is YFSETQ. Trimming removed 3 bases at V and 4 bases at J, with 20 bases between. This CDR3 is built from 17 residues.

The chain links TRBV9 to TRBJ2-3; 7 bases are a match to TRBD1. This CDR3 region has 19 residues. CDR1 SGDLS and CDR2 YYNGEE come from the germline V gene. Trimming cost V 4 bases and J 2 bases; bases outside gene matches: 19. This chain's CDR3 is CASSPKTGFFWGYTDTQYF. CDR3 coding DNA: TGTGCCAGCAGCCCCAAGACAGGGTTTTTTTGGGGATACACAGATACGCAGTATTTT.

This clonotype was detected ten times or more. Here the CDR3 reads CASSPGLTQYF. The CDR3 DNA reads TGTGCCAGCAGTCCCGGACTAACGCAGTATTTT. The rearrangement joins TRBV6-1 to TRBJ2-3; tentative D call: TRBD2 (6 bases). CDR3 size: 11 residues. Germline V gives CDR1 MNHNS, CDR2 SASEGT. V dropped 5 bases and J dropped 9 bases, with 9 bases sitting between them.

This clonotype was seen a handful of times. The chain's CDR3 is CATSAGAQDIQYF. In DNA form, the CDR3 reads TGTGCCACCAGTGCGGGGGCCCAAGACATTCAGTACTTC. V usage is TRBV24-1 and J usage is TRBJ2-4; the D call may be TRBD1 or TRBD2 (6 bases each). V was clipped by 5 bases and J by 8 bases, with 12 bases between them. Germline V gene data show CDR1 as KGHDR and CDR2 as SFDVKD. This CDR3 has 13 residues.

This clonotype has a count of ten or more. The CDR3: CASSSTLRSPNGYTF. CDR3 in DNA: TGTGCCAGCAGCTCGACCCTACGGTCTCCTAATGGCTACACCTTC. V gene TRBV11-2 combines with J gene TRBJ1-2; D remains unclear. Germline V gene sequence: CDR1 SGHAT, CDR2 FQNNGV. This CDR3 is 15 amino acids long. Trimming took off 4 bases at V and 6 bases at J, with 18 bases between the two ends.